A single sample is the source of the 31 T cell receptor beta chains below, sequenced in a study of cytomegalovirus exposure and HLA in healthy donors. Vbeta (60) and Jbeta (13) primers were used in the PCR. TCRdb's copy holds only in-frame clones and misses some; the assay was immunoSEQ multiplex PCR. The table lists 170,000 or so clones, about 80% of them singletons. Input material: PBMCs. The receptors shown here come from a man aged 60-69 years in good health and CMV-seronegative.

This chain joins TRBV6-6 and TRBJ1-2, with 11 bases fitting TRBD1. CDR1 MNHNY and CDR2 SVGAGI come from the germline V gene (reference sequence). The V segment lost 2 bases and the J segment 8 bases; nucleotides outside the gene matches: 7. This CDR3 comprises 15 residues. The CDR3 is CASSYGTGGEVGYTF. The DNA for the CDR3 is TGTGCCAGCAGTTACGGGACAGGGGGAGAGGTGGGCTACACCTTC.

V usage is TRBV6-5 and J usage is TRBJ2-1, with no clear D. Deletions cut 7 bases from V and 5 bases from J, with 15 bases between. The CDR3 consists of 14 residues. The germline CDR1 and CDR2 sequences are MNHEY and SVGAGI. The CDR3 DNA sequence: TGTGCCAGCACCAATAGCAATTTGAACAATGAGCAGTTCTTC. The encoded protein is CASTNSNLNNEQFF.

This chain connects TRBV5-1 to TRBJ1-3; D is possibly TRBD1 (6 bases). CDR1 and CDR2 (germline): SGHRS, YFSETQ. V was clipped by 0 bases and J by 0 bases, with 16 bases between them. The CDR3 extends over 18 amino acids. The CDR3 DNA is TGCGCCAGCAGCTTGGCCCCTACAGGGCTCCTCTCTGGAAACACCATATATTTT. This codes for CASSLAPTGLLSGNTIYF.

Here the CDR3 reads CASSRDSSQGNEKLFF. Here the CDR3 DNA reads TGTGCCAGCAGTCGGGACTCCAGCCAGGGAAATGAAAAACTGTTTTTT. V and J are TRBV28 and TRBJ1-4; perhaps TRBD1 as D (5 bases). In germline, CDR1 is MDHEN, CDR2 SYDVKM. V was pared by 5 bases and J by 5 bases, with 18 bases between. The CDR3 loop spans 16 amino acids.

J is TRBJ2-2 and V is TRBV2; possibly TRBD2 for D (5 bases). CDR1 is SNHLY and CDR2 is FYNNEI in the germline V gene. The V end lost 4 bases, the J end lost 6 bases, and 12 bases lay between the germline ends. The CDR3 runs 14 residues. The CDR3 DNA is TGTGCCAGCAGTGTTGCCGGGATGGCCGGGGAGCTGTTTTTT. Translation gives CASSVAGMAGELFF.

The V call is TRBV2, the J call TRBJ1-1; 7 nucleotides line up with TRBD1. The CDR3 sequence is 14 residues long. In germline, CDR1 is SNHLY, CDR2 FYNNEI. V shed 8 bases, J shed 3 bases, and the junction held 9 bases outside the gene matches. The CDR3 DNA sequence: TGTGCCAGCCGTATACAGGGGTCGGACACTGAAGCTTTCTTT. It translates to CASRIQGSDTEAFF.

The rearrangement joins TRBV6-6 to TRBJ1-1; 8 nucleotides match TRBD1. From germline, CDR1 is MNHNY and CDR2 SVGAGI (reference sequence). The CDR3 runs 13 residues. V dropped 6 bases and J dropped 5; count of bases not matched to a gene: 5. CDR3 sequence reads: CASRDRGGTEAFF. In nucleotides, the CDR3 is TGTGCCAGCAGAGACAGGGGCGGGACTGAAGCTTTCTTT.

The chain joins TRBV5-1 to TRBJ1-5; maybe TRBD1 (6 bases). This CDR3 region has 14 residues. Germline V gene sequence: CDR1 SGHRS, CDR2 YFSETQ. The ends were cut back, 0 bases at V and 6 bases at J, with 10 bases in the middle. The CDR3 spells CASSLAGEGQPQHF. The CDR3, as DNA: TGCGCCAGCAGCTTGGCAGGGGAGGGTCAGCCCCAGCATTTT.

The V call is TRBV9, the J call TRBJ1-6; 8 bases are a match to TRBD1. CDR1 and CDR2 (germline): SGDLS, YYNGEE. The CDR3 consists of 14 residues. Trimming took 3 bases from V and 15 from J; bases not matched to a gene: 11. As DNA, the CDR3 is TGTGCCAGCAGCGGTCGGACAGGGACCTCCGACCTCCACTTT. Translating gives CASSGRTGTSDLHF.

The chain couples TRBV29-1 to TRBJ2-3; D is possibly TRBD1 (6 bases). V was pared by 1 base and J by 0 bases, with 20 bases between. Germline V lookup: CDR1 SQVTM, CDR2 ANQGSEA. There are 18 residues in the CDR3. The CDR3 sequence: CSVEVRGHYKASTDTQYF. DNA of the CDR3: TGCAGCGTTGAAGTTAGGGGACACTACAAAGCTAGCACAGATACGCAGTATTTT.

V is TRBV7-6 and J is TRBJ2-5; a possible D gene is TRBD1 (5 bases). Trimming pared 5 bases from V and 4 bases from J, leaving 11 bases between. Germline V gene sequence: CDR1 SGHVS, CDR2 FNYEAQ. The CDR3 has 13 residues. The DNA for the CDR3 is TGTGCCAGCAGCCCAGGGTGGGGAGAGACCCAGTACTTC. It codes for CASSPGWGETQYF.

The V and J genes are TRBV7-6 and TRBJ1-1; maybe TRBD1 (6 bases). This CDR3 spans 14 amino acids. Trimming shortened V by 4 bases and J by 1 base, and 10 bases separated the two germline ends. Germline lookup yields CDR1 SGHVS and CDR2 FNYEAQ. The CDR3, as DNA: TGTGCCAGCAGCTCGGGGACACGGAACACTGAAGCTTTCTTT. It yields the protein CASSSGTRNTEAFF.

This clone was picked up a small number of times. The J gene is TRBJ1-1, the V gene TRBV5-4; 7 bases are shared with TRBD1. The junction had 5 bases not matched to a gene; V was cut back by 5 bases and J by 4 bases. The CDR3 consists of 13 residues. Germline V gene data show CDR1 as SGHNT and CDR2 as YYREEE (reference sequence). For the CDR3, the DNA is TGTGCCAGCAGATCCGACAGGGTCACTGAAGCTTTCTTT. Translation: CASRSDRVTEAFF.

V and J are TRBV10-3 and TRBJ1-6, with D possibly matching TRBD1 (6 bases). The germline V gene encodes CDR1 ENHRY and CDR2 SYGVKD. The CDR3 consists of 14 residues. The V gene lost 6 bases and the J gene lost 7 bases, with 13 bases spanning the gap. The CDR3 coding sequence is TGTGCCATCAGCCCCCTAACAGGGAATTCACCCCTCCACTTT. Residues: CAISPLTGNSPLHF.

The CDR3 is CASSLSQGGPYEQYF. CDR3 nucleotides: TGCGCCAGCAGCTTGTCACAGGGGGGACCCTACGAGCAGTACTTC. The gene calls are TRBV5-1 and TRBJ2-7, with 8 bases fitting TRBD1. The ends lost 1 base at V and 2 bases at J; junction bases unmatched: 5. The CDR3 has 15 residues. In germline, CDR1 is SGHRS, CDR2 YFSETQ.

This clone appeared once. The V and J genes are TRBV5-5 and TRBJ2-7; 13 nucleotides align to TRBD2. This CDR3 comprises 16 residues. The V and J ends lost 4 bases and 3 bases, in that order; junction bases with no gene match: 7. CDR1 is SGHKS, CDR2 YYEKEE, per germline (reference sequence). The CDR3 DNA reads TGTGCCAGCAGCATAACTAGCGGGAGGGCCTACTACGAGCAGTACTTC. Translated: CASSITSGRAYYEQYF.

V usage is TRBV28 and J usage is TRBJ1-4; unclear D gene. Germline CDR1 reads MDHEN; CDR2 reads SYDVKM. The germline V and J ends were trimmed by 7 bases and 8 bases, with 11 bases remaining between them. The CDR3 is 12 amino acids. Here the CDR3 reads CASITAGEKLFF. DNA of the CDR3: TGTGCCAGCATTACGGCGGGGGAAAAACTGTTTTTT.

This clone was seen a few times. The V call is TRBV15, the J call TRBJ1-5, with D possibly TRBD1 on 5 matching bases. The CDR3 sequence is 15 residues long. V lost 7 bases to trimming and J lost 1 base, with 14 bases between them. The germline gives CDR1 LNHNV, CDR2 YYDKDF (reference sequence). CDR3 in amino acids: CATTPGGRSNQPQHF. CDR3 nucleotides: TGTGCCACCACCCCGGGGGGACGAAGCAATCAGCCCCAGCATTTT.

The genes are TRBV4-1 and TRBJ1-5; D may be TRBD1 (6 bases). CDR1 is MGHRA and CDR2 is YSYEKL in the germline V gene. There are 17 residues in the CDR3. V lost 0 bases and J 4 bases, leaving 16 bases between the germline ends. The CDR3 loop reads CASSQESGAGLNQPQHF. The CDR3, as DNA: TGCGCCAGCAGCCAAGAGTCAGGGGCTGGTCTTAATCAGCCCCAGCATTTT.

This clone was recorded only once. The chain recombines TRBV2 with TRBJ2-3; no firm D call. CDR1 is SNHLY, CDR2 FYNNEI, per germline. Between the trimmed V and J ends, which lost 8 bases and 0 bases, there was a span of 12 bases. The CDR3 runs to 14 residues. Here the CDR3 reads CASGVGTSTDTQYF. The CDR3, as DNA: TGTGCCAGCGGAGTGGGTACTAGCACAGATACGCAGTATTTT.

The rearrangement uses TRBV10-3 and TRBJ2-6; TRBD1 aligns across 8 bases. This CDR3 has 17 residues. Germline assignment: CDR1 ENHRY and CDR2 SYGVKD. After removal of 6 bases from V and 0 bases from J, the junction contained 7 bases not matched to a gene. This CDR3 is CAIRTGQVTSGANVLTF. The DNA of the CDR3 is TGTGCCATCAGGACGGGACAGGTGACCTCTGGGGCCAACGTCCTGACTTTC.

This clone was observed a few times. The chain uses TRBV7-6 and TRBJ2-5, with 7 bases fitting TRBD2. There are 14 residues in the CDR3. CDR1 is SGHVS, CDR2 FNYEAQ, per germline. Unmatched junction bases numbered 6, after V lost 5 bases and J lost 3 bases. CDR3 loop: CASSRGGWEETQYF. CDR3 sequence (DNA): TGTGCCAGCAGCCGGGGAGGGTGGGAAGAGACCCAGTACTTC.

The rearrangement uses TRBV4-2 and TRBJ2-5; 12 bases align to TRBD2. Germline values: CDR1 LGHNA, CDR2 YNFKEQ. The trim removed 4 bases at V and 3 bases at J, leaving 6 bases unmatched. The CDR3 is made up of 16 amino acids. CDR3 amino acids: CASSPLAGGYKETQYF. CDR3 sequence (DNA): TGTGCCAGCAGCCCCCTAGCGGGGGGGTACAAAGAGACCCAGTACTTC.

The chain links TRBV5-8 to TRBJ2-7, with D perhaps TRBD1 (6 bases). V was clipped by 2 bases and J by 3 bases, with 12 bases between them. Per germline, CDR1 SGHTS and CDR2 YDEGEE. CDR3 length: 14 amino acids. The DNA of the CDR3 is TGTGCCAGCAGCTTCCGAACAGGGTTCTACGAGCAGTACTTC. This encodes CASSFRTGFYEQYF. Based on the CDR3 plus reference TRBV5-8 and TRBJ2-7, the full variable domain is EAGVTQSPTHLIKTRGQQATLRCSPISGHTSVYWYQQALGLGLQFLLWYDEGEERNRGNFPPRFSGRQFPNYSSELNVNALELEDSALYLCASSFRTGFYEQYFGPGTRLTVT.

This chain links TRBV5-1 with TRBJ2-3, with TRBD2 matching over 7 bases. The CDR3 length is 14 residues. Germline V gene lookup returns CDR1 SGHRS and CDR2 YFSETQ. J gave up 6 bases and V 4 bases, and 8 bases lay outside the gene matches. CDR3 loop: CASSRGGAPDTQYF. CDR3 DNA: TGCGCCAGCAGCAGGGGAGGGGCTCCGGATACGCAGTATTTT. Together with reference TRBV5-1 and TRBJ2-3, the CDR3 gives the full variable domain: KAGVTQTPRYLIKTRGQQVTLSCSPISGHRSVSWYQQTPGQGLQFLFEYFSETQRNKGNFPGRFSGRQFSNSRSEMNVSTLELGDSALYLCASSRGGAPDTQYFGPGTRLTVL.

CDR3 region: CSGEYNEQFF. The DNA of the CDR3 is TGCAGCGGGGAGTACAATGAGCAGTTCTTC. V and J are TRBV29-1 and TRBJ2-1, with D possibly matching TRBD2 (5 bases). The CDR3 is 10 residues long. CDR1 and CDR2 (germline): SQVTM, ANQGSEA. V lost 7 bases and J 4 bases, leaving 5 bases between the germline ends.

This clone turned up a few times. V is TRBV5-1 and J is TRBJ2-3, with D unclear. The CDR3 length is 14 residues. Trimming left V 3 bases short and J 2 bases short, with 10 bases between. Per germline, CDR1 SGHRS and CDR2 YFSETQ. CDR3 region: CASSSHSDTDTQYF. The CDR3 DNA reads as TGCGCCAGCAGCTCCCACTCCGACACAGATACGCAGTATTTT.

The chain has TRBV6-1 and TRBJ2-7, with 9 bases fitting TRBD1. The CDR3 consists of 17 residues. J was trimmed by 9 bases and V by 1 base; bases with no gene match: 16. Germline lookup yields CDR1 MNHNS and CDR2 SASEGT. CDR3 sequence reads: CASSEVPWGQGNSRQYF. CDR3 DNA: TGTGCCAGCAGTGAAGTTCCTTGGGGACAGGGTAATTCCCGGCAGTACTTC.

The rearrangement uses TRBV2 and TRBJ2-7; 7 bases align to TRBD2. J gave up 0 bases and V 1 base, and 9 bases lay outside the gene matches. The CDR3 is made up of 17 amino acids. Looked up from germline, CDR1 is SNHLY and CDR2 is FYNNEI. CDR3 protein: CASSEEGLTVYSYEQYF. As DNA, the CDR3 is TGTGCCAGCAGTGAAGAGGGACTAACAGTGTACTCCTACGAGCAGTACTTC.

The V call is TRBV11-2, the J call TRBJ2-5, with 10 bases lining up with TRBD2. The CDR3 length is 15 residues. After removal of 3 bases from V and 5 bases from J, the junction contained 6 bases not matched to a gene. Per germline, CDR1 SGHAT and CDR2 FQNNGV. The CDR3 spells CASSFLAGVSETQYF. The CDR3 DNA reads TGTGCCAGCAGCTTCCTAGCGGGGGTCAGCGAGACCCAGTACTTC.

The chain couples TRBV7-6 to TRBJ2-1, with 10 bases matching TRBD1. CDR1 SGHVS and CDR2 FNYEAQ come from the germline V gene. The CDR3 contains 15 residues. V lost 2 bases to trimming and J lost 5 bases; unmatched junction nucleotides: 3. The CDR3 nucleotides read TGTGCCAGCAGCTTATACGGGACAGGGGACAATGAGCAGTTCTTC. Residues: CASSLYGTGDNEQFF.